The 18 T cell receptor beta chains given below trace back to one sample, sequenced in a study of T cell responses to AZD1222 COVID-19 vaccine (dated by TCRdb to about 2021). Receptors were amplified or captured by the immunoSEQ multiplex PCR assay. TCRdb limited this immuneACCESS table to in-frame rearrangements with V and J called. A share of clones is missing; checked studies link under half to unresolved V genes, and the rest is unexplained. The sample table lists some 120,000 clones, approximately 94% of them with a count of one. 3.1% of the sample is taken by the ten largest. The sample's time point label is to be understood as: baseline before first vaccination. The input for sequencing was peripheral blood, taken on day 0 of AZD1222 vaccination. These receptors all stem from an adult in good health.

This clone was recorded once. The chain links TRBV7-9 to TRBJ2-7, with D hard to call. The V and J ends lost 4 bases and 1 base respectively, with 8 bases between them. The CDR3 length is 13 residues. Looked up from germline, CDR1 is SEHNR and CDR2 is FQNEAQ (reference sequence). The chain's CDR3 is CASSSDGSYEQYF. DNA for the CDR3: TGTGCCAGCAGCTCGGACGGATCCTACGAGCAGTACTTC.

The rearrangement uses TRBV6-5 and TRBJ1-4; D unresolved. Germline V gene lookup returns CDR1 MNHEY and CDR2 SVGAGI. V dropped 5 bases and J dropped 0 bases, with 10 bases sitting between them. This CDR3 region has 15 residues. The CDR3 protein is CASSPSAATNEKLFF. CDR3 nucleotide sequence: TGTGCCAGCAGTCCCTCGGCAGCAACTAATGAAAAACTGTTTTTT.

Only one count was recorded for this clone. The chain has TRBV15 and TRBJ1-1; D gene uncertain. V lost 6 bases and J 1 base, leaving 3 bases between the germline ends. Germline-derived CDR1 and CDR2 are LNHNV and YYDKDF (reference sequence). This CDR3 is built from 11 residues. CDR3 region: CATRGNTEAFF. CDR3 DNA: TGTGCCACCAGGGGGAACACTGAAGCTTTCTTT.

The rearrangement joins TRBV19 to TRBJ1-6; D is uncertain. The germline V gene encodes CDR1 LNHDA and CDR2 SQIVND (reference sequence). The CDR3 loop spans 14 amino acids. Between the trimmed V and J ends, which lost 0 bases and 10 bases, there was a span of 10 bases. CDR3 sequence: CASSIEGFGSPLHF. The CDR3 nucleotides read TGTGCCAGTAGTATAGAAGGGTTTGGATCACCCCTCCACTTT.

Written as DNA, the CDR3 is TGTGCCAGCAGCAGAGGTTGGGTCAATGAGCAGTTCTTC. This codes for CASSRGWVNEQFF. This chain links TRBV5-8 with TRBJ2-1, with D hard to call. V lost 4 bases to trimming and J lost 6 bases, with 11 bases between them. The CDR3 sequence is 13 residues long. CDR1 is SGHTS and CDR2 is YDEGEE in the germline V gene.

The rearrangement links TRBV7-9 to TRBJ1-1; D remains unclear. Germline assignment: CDR1 SEHNR and CDR2 FQNEAQ (reference sequence). The CDR3 loop spans 13 amino acids. V was trimmed by 1 base and J by 12 bases, leaving 15 bases between them. CDR3: CASSLDGSGRPFF. CDR3 DNA: TGTGCCAGCAGCTTAGACGGGTCAGGCAGGCCTTTCTTT. Filled out from reference TRBV7-9 and TRBJ1-1, the complete variable domain reads DTGVSQNPRHKITKRGQNVTFRCDPISEHNRLYWYRQTLGQGPEFLTYFQNEAQLEKSRLLSDRFSAERPKGSFSTLEIQRTEQGDSAMYLCASSLDGSGRPFFGQGTRLTVV.

This sequence joins TRBV28 and TRBJ2-7, with 9 bases lining up with TRBD1. Trimming removed 7 bases from V and 5 bases from J; junction bases left unmatched: 9. The CDR3 has 14 residues. Germline loops: CDR1 MDHEN, CDR2 SYDVKM. CDR3 in amino acids: CASTNRQGVDEQYF. For the CDR3, the DNA is TGTGCCAGCACCAACAGACAGGGGGTGGACGAGCAGTACTTC.

The rearrangement uses TRBV10-3 and TRBJ1-6, with 8 bases matching TRBD1. CDR3 length equals 14 residues. Germline CDR1 and CDR2: ENHRY and SYGVKD. The V segment lost 6 bases and the J segment 8 bases; nucleotides outside the gene matches: 6. DNA of the CDR3: TGTGCCATCAGATCGGACAGGGTGGATTCACCCCTCCACTTT. Translating it yields CAIRSDRVDSPLHF.

The rearrangement links TRBV10-3 to TRBJ2-1, with D maybe TRBD2 (5 bases). The CDR3 sequence is 15 residues long. Trimming removed 0 bases at V and 4 bases at J, with 10 bases between. CDR1 and CDR2 (germline): ENHRY, SYGVKD. The CDR3 DNA follows: TGTGCCATCAGTGAGTCGAAGAGCGGATACAATGAGCAGTTCTTC. It specifies CAISESKSGYNEQFF.

The V and J genes are TRBV9 and TRBJ2-3; maybe TRBD1 (5 bases). Germline assignment: CDR1 SGDLS and CDR2 YYNGEE. Trimming removed 0 bases at V and 3 bases at J, with 11 bases between. The CDR3 has 15 residues. The chain's CDR3 is CASSVAQGSTDTQYF. The CDR3 DNA sequence: TGTGCCAGCAGCGTAGCTCAGGGATCGACAGATACGCAGTATTTT.

This clone has only one observation. The chain employs TRBV19 and TRBJ2-7; tentatively, D is TRBD1 or TRBD2 (5 bases each). Germline lookup yields CDR1 LNHDA and CDR2 SQIVND (reference sequence). The length of the CDR3 is 15 residues. Between the trimmed V and J ends, which lost 4 bases and 3 bases, there was a span of 16 bases. The DNA of the CDR3 is TGTGCCAGTAGTAACGGGGCAGGCGGATTCTACGAGCAGTACTTC. This translates into CASSNGAGGFYEQYF.

CDR3 bases: TGTGCCAGTAGTATAAAGGGCGGGGCGCAGTATTTT. It translates to CASSIKGGAQYF. This sequence joins TRBV19 and TRBJ2-3; TRBD2 might be the D (6 bases). This CDR3 contains 12 residues. Germline CDR1 LNHDA, CDR2 SQIVND (reference sequence). V dropped 2 bases and J dropped 10 bases, with 10 bases sitting between them.

J is TRBJ2-7 and V is TRBV28, with 10 bases identical to TRBD1. Germline V CDR1 and CDR2: MDHEN, SYDVKM. This CDR3 comprises 14 residues. Unmatched junction bases numbered 10, after V lost 5 bases and J lost 9 bases. The DNA of the CDR3 is TGTGCCAGCAGTACGCGACAGGGGGCGGTTGGGCAGTACTTC. Residues: CASSTRQGAVGQYF.

Only one count was recorded for this clone. The rearrangement joins TRBV19 to TRBJ1-5; a possible D gene is TRBD1 (6 bases). The CDR3 covers 15 residues. Per germline, CDR1 LNHDA and CDR2 SQIVND (reference sequence). The V end lost 3 bases, the J end lost 2 bases, and 11 bases lay between the germline ends. The CDR3 is CASSIGAGGNQPQHF. The CDR3 DNA sequence: TGTGCCAGTAGTATCGGTGCAGGGGGCAATCAGCCCCAGCATTTT.

The V gene is TRBV24-1, the J gene TRBJ1-2; 10 bases align to TRBD1. Germline assignment: CDR1 KGHDR and CDR2 SFDVKD. V was pared by 4 bases and J by 3 bases, with 4 bases of the junction left unmatched. The CDR3 is 15 residues long. The CDR3 is CATSDRDRGDYGYTF. Here the CDR3 DNA reads TGTGCCACCAGTGACCGGGACAGGGGCGACTATGGCTACACCTTC.

V is TRBV18 and J is TRBJ1-1; D gene uncertain. Trimming left V 3 bases short and J 0 bases short, with 5 bases between. This CDR3 has 13 residues. Germline values: CDR1 KGHSH, CDR2 LQKENI. The CDR3 DNA reads TGTGCCAGCTCACCCACGTTGAACACTGAAGCTTTCTTT. This codes for CASSPTLNTEAFF.

Only one count was recorded for this clone. The genes are TRBV24-1 and TRBJ1-1, with a possible D match to TRBD1 (5 bases). The V gene's germline CDR1 is KGHDR and CDR2 SFDVKD. V was pared by 3 bases and J by 1 base, with 8 bases between. This CDR3 region has 14 residues. Here the CDR3 DNA reads TGTGCCACCAGTGATCCCGGACAGAACACTGAAGCTTTCTTT. Its protein product is CATSDPGQNTEAFF.

This clone has a single count. The chain combines TRBV2 with TRBJ1-1, with D possibly matching TRBD1 (6 bases). Trimming left V 5 bases short and J 6 bases short, with 19 bases between. Germline V gene lookup returns CDR1 SNHLY and CDR2 FYNNEI. The CDR3 spans 15 residues. The DNA for the CDR3 is TGTGCCAGCAGTCCCCAGGGGCAGGGAAGGGCTGAAGCTTTCTTT. Its translation is CASSPQGQGRAEAFF.